This T cell receptor beta chain was captured in a study of blood T cell repertoires in COVID-19. Looking at the study overall: Acute and convalescent COVID-19 samples came from the United States, Italy and Spain. PBMCs, B-cell-depleted T cells, or T cells provided the cDNA or gDNA that made up the material.

The age range of participants was 18 to 89 years, with residence in about 25 US areas. Recovery among Cohort 3 donors was established by two negative PCRs, clearance, or symptom resolution. Germline V gene lookup returns CDR1 GTSNPN and CDR2 SVGIG (reference sequence). V gave up 3 bases and J gave up 3 bases; unmatched junction bases: 4. This CDR3 is built from 13 residues. Measured with immunoSEQ multiplex PCR; TCRdb has only the in-frame clones, and not every one. The sample carries about 250,000 clones, under 90% recorded once. The sequence derives from a man between 18 and 35 years old who had recovered from COVID-19. Input material: PBMCs or T cells enriched from blood (not recorded which). The V and J genes are TRBV30 and TRBJ1-1; 7 bases fit TRBD1. CDR3 DNA: TGTGCCTGGAGCCGACAGGGAGACACTGAAGCTTTCTTT. It yields the protein CAWSRQGDTEAFF. Complete variable domain (other parts from reference TRBV30 and TRBJ1-1): SQTIHQWPATLVQPVGSPLSLECTVEGTSNPNLYWYRQAAGRGLQLLFYSVGIGQISSEVPQNLSASRPQDRQFILSSKKLLLSDSGFYLCAWSRQGDTEAFFGQGTRLTVV.